This record looks at one T cell receptor (beta chain) sequence and its context. Its target is unknown. The data were obtained in a study of T-cell memory formation after mild COVID-19. Study-wide results and caveats: Among contracting clones, CD4+ were mainly CM/EM and CD8+ enriched in EMRA.

TCRdb re-analysed the 5' RACE reads in MiXCR, keeping a single row per CDR3 protein. The repertoire holds about 560,000 distinct CDR3 sequences, with 15% to 20% as singletons. The V and J ends lost 2 bases and 0 bases, in that order; junction bases with no gene match: 3. Germline lookup yields CDR1 SGDLS and CDR2 YYNGEE. The CDR3 spans 16 residues. The sequence derives from an adult woman who had mild COVID-19 (a few samples of this study predate the infection). Cell type and time point are not known. V usage is TRBV9 and J usage is TRBJ2-1; 9 bases map to TRBD2. Material: PBMCs or a T cell subset sorted from them (not recorded which). CDR3 nucleotide sequence: TGTGCCAGCAGCGTTCGTAGCGGGAGCTCCTACAATGAGCAGTTCTTC. As protein: CASSVRSGSSYNEQFF.